These 15 T cell receptor beta chains originate from one sample sequenced in a study of T-cell memory formation after mild COVID-19. TCRdb reprocessed the 5' RACE reads via MiXCR and lists one record per CDR3 protein. The table records about 82,000 distinct CDR3 sequences, roughly an eighth of them present only once. The material sequenced was PBMCs or a T cell subset sorted from them (not recorded which). Source of these receptors: an adult woman who had mild COVID-19 (a few samples of this study predate the infection). Cell type and time point are not known.

This clonotype was recorded many times. The CDR3, as DNA: TGTGCCAGCAGTGGCAATGACTGGAAAGAGACCCAGTACTTC. It specifies CASSGNDWKETQYF. The V call is TRBV6-5, the J call TRBJ2-5; D gene uncertain. This CDR3 has 14 amino acids. Trimming took off 5 bases at V and 3 bases at J, with 13 bases between the two ends. Germline V CDR1 and CDR2: MNHEY, SVGAGI.

This clonotype was counted a few times. This chain joins TRBV6-1 and TRBJ2-1; tentative D call: TRBD2 (5 bases). This CDR3 comprises 14 residues. Trimming removed 4 bases from V and 10 bases from J, with 17 bases in between. CDR1 MNHNS and CDR2 SASEGT come from the germline V gene. CDR3 sequence (DNA): TGTGCCAGCAGTGGGCGGGCCAAAGCTCGGGAGCAGTTCTTC. As protein: CASSGRAKAREQFF.

V usage is TRBV12-3 or TRBV12-4 and J usage is TRBJ2-7; D is perhaps TRBD2 (7 bases). Trimming left V 4 bases short and J 6 bases short, with 10 bases between. The CDR3 runs 12 residues. CDR3 sequence: CASSSGGREQYF. The CDR3 DNA reads as TGTGCCAGCAGTTCGGGGGGCCGCGAGCAGTACTTC.

The gene calls are TRBV4-3 and TRBJ2-1; D uncertain. V was trimmed by 1 base and J by 3 bases, leaving 4 bases between them. Per the germline V gene, CDR1 is LGHNA and CDR2 is YSLEER. There are 13 residues in the CDR3. The CDR3: CASSQAIYNEQFF. The DNA for the CDR3 is TGCGCCAGCAGCCAAGCGATCTACAATGAGCAGTTCTTC.

This clonotype has more than one count but fewer than ten. V is TRBV7-2 and J is TRBJ2-7; 7 bases map to TRBD1. V lost 4 bases to trimming and J lost 3 bases; unmatched junction nucleotides: 6. The germline gives CDR1 SGHTA, CDR2 FQGNSA. This CDR3 has 14 amino acids. The CDR3, as DNA: TGTGCCAGCAGCTCGGGGACAGCCGGCTACGAGCAGTACTTC. This translates into CASSSGTAGYEQYF.

The J gene is TRBJ2-3, the V gene TRBV19; 7 bases map to TRBD1. The V gene's germline CDR1 is LNHDA and CDR2 SQIVND (reference sequence). V trimming: 4 bases; J trimming: 2 bases; junction bases outside the gene matches: 6. The CDR3 sequence is 15 residues long. CDR3: CASSNRDSDTDTQYF. The CDR3 bases are TGTGCCAGTAGTAACCGGGACAGTGACACAGATACGCAGTATTTT.

This sequence joins TRBV15 and TRBJ2-3; D remains unclear. With 0 bases removed from V and 6 bases from J, the gap between germline ends came to 7 bases. Germline CDR1 is LNHNV and CDR2 is YYDKDF (reference sequence). The CDR3 is 13 residues long. This CDR3 is CATSRDQVDTQYF. In DNA form, the CDR3 reads TGTGCCACCAGCAGAGATCAGGTGGATACGCAGTATTTT. The complete variable domain, with remaining parts taken from reference TRBV15 and TRBJ2-3, reads DAMVIQNPRYQVTQFGKPVTLSCSQTLNHNVMYWYQQKSSQAPKLLFHYYDKDFNNEADTPDNFQSRRPNTSFCFLDIRSPGLGDTAMYLCATSRDQVDTQYFGPGTRLTVL.

This clonotype was counted a few times. V is TRBV6-5 and J is TRBJ2-5, with D unresolved. The length of the CDR3 is 13 residues. The V gene lost 0 bases and the J gene lost 7 bases, with 9 bases spanning the gap. Germline V gives CDR1 MNHEY, CDR2 SVGAGI. The CDR3 loop reads CASSYSDGVTQYF. CDR3 nucleotide sequence: TGTGCCAGCAGTTACTCTGATGGGGTGACCCAGTACTTC.

This clonotype was detected only a few times. CDR3 in DNA: TGTGCCAGCAGTCAGACAGGTCGGGAGCAGTACTTC. As protein: CASSQTGREQYF. The V call is TRBV6-6, the J call TRBJ2-7, with D possibly TRBD1 on 6 matching bases. The CDR3 totals 12 residues. From germline, CDR1 is MNHNY and CDR2 SVGAGI (reference sequence). Trimming removed 5 bases from V and 7 bases from J, with 12 bases in between.

This sequence joins TRBV4-1 and TRBJ2-1; a weak D match, TRBD2 (6 bases). V gave up 5 bases and J gave up 6 bases, with 14 bases separating them. The germline CDR1 and CDR2 sequences are MGHRA and YSYEKL. The CDR3 is made up of 14 amino acids. In DNA form, the CDR3 reads TGCGCCAGCAGCTTACGGGACTTGTCCAATGAGCAGTTCTTC. Residues: CASSLRDLSNEQFF.

This clonotype was seen a few times. The V and J genes are TRBV5-1 and TRBJ1-1, with D tentatively TRBD1 (6 bases). Trimming cost V 4 bases and J 4 bases, with 14 bases left between them. CDR1 SGHRS and CDR2 YFSETQ come from the germline V gene. This CDR3 has 14 residues. The CDR3 sequence: CASSQETGFTEAFF. The CDR3 DNA follows: TGCGCCAGCAGCCAAGAGACAGGTTTCACTGAAGCTTTCTTT. The full variable domain, with the rest looked up from reference TRBV5-1 and TRBJ1-1, is KAGVTQTPRYLIKTRGQQVTLSCSPISGHRSVSWYQQTPGQGLQFLFEYFSETQRNKGNFPGRFSGRQFSNSRSEMNVSTLELGDSALYLCASSQETGFTEAFFGQGTRLTVV.

A few counts support this clonotype. This rearrangement joins TRBV7-9 to TRBJ2-7, with 9 bases aligning to TRBD2. The length of the CDR3 is 15 residues. Germline V gene lookup returns CDR1 SEHNR and CDR2 FQNEAQ (reference sequence). The J segment lost 0 bases and the V segment lost 5 bases, leaving 5 bases of the junction unmatched. This CDR3 is CASSRGTSSSYEQYF. The CDR3 DNA sequence: TGTGCCAGCAGCCGTGGGACTAGCTCCTCCTACGAGCAGTACTTC. The entire variable domain, with the rest obtained from reference TRBV7-9 and TRBJ2-7, is as follows: DTGVSQNPRHKITKRGQNVTFRCDPISEHNRLYWYRQTLGQGPEFLTYFQNEAQLEKSRLLSDRFSAERPKGSFSTLEIQRTEQGDSAMYLCASSRGTSSSYEQYFGPGTRLTVT.

The V gene is TRBV29-1, the J gene TRBJ2-7, with 7 bases identical to TRBD1. V shed 4 bases, J shed 0 bases, and the junction held 9 bases outside the gene matches. Looked up from germline, CDR1 is SQVTM and CDR2 is ANQGSEA. The CDR3 runs 15 residues. The CDR3 DNA reads as TGCAGCGTTGCCCCAGGGACAGACAGCTCCTACGAGCAGTACTTC. Its translation is CSVAPGTDSSYEQYF.

The chain combines TRBV7-3 with TRBJ2-2, with D possibly matching TRBD2 (6 bases). V dropped 5 bases and J dropped 1 base, with 11 bases sitting between them. The CDR3 runs 15 residues. Germline loops: CDR1 SGHTA, CDR2 FQGTGA. The DNA of the CDR3 is TGTGCCAGCAGCGGGGGACTCCAGAACACCGGGGAGCTGTTTTTT. Translating it yields CASSGGLQNTGELFF.

V usage is TRBV7-9 and J usage is TRBJ2-7; 7 positions match TRBD1. The CDR3 contains 14 residues. Unmatched junction bases numbered 7, after V lost 6 bases and J lost 2 bases. Germline loops: CDR1 SEHNR, CDR2 FQNEAQ (reference sequence). For the CDR3, the DNA is TGTGCCAGCAGTAACCGGGACAGCCCCTACGAGCAGTACTTC. It encodes CASSNRDSPYEQYF.